Here is one T cell receptor beta chain with its context. Its antigen is not identified. MiXCR was run by TCRdb on the 5' RACE reads, yielding one entry per CDR3 protein. Seen here are roughly 400,000 distinct CDR3 sequences, around a sixth observed once, and the top ten hold under 25%. J gave up 5 bases and V 6 bases, and 13 bases lay outside the gene matches. Germline CDR1 MDHEN, CDR2 SYDVKM. The CDR3 is 18 amino acids. The data stem from a study of T-cell memory formation after mild COVID-19. Points from the study as a whole: Pre-infection memory already had some responding clones, implying cross-reactive memory joined. Mostly located in CM and EM were contracting CD4+ clones, with contracting CD8+ clones located in EMRA. Day 37-peaking second-wave clones had unconfirmed SARS-CoV-2 specificity.

The specimen was PBMCs or a T cell subset sorted from them (not recorded which). V gene TRBV28 combines with J gene TRBJ2-2; 12 bases agree with TRBD1. This receptor was taken from a man younger than 35 who had mild COVID-19 (a few samples of this study predate the infection). Cell type and time point are not known. CDR3 loop: CASRRGQGAGGWTGELFF. In DNA, the CDR3 is TGTGCCAGCAGACGGGGACAGGGGGCTGGGGGTTGGACCGGGGAGCTGTTTTTT.